The 4 T cell receptor beta chains below were found in one sample sequenced in a study of long-term antiretroviral therapy in people with HIV. The immunoSEQ assay was v3.0, run at survey level. Profiling relied on immunoSEQ multiplex PCR, and the TCRdb table lists in-frame clones only, not all of them. The data contain fewer than 40,000 clones, around 88% of them singletons. The source was unsorted PBMCs, collected just before starting antiretroviral therapy. The receptors here all came from a woman in her late teens or twenties with HIV.

The chain links TRBV19 to TRBJ2-7, with 10 bases lining up with TRBD2. The germline CDR1 and CDR2 sequences are LNHDA and SQIVND (reference sequence). This CDR3 is built from 16 residues. V gave up 3 bases and J gave up 3 bases; unmatched junction bases: 8. CDR3 sequence (DNA): TGTGCCAGTAGTATCTCAGGACTAGCGGAAGTCTACGAGCAGTACTTC. Protein: CASSISGLAEVYEQYF.

This clone was recorded once. The CDR3 nucleotides read TGTGCCACCAGCAGAGATGTCACGGATGGCTACACCTTC. As protein: CATSRDVTDGYTF. The rearrangement uses TRBV15 and TRBJ1-2; the D is unclear. CDR3 length: 13 residues. CDR1 is LNHNV, CDR2 YYDKDF, per germline (reference sequence). V was cut by 0 bases and J by 6 bases, with 8 bases left in between. Full variable domain (missing parts from reference TRBV15 and TRBJ1-2): DAMVIQNPRYQVTQFGKPVTLSCSQTLNHNVMYWYQQKSSQAPKLLFHYYDKDFNNEADTPDNFQSRRPNTSFCFLDIRSPGLGDTAMYLCATSRDVTDGYTFGSGTRLTVV.

The V gene is TRBV7-9, the J gene TRBJ2-1; no clear D gene. V dropped 2 bases and J dropped 6 bases, with 11 bases sitting between them. This CDR3 has 14 residues. Germline V lookup: CDR1 SEHNR, CDR2 FQNEAQ (reference sequence). The CDR3 DNA reads as TGTGCCAGCAGCTTATCCCAGTGGGGCAATGAGCAGTTCTTC. It is translated as CASSLSQWGNEQFF.

This clone has more than one count but fewer than ten. The chain employs TRBV23-1 and TRBJ2-7; no firm D call. TRBV23-1 is marked as an open reading frame, function uncertain. The CDR3 has 16 amino acids. The ends were cut back, 0 bases at V and 0 bases at J, with 12 bases in the middle. The CDR3 DNA is TGCGCCAGCAGTCAATCGCCGGCAGGTTGCTCCTACGAGCAGTACTTC. The encoded protein is CASSQSPAGCSYEQYF.